The T cell receptor (beta chain) under discussion was sequenced for a study of cytomegalovirus exposure and HLA in healthy donors. On the study more broadly: Samples from HLA-typed donors yielded about 85 million unique TCRs in an early data release.

Notes on the study in general: A highly shared variant cluster was judged a likely technical artifact.

Details on this clone: The antigen is not known.

V gave up 4 bases and J gave up 12 bases, with 19 bases separating them. The CDR3 covers 13 residues. In germline, CDR1 is SGHNT, CDR2 YYREEE (reference sequence). PCR used 60 Vbeta primers and 13 Jbeta primers. The repertoire was sequenced with immunoSEQ multiplex PCR; TCRdb's copy has only in-frame clones and lacks some. The sample holds 190,000 or so clones, 70% to 85% seen once. The sequence derives from a boy aged 2 to 10 in good health and CMV-seronegative. This chain links TRBV5-4 with TRBJ1-1; D is unresolved. The sequenced sample was PBMCs. Here the CDR3 DNA reads TGTGCCAGCAGCGACCCCCCAGATCCCGGGACTTTCTTT. It yields the protein CASSDPPDPGTFF.